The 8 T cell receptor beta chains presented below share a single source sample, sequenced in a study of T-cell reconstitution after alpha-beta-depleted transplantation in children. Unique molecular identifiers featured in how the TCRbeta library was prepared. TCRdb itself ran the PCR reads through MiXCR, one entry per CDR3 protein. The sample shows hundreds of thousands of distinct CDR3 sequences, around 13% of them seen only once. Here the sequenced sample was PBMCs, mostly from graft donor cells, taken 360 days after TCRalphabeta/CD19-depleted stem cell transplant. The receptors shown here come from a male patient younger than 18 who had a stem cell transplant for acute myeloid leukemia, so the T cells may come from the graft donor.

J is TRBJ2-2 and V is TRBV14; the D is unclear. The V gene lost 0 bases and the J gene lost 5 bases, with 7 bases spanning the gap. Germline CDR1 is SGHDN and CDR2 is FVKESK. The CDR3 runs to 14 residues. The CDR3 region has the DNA TGTGCCAGCAGCCAAGATCTGCTTACCGGGGAGCTGTTTTTT. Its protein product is CASSQDLLTGELFF.

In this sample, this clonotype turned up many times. The CDR3: CASSLSSGPNQPQHF. The CDR3 DNA sequence: TGTGCCAGCAGTTTATCGAGTGGCCCCAATCAGCCCCAGCATTTT. The chain uses TRBV27 and TRBJ1-5; D call uncertain. V was shortened by 0 bases and J by 3 bases, with 9 bases between the two germline ends. The CDR3 consists of 15 residues. CDR1 MNHEY and CDR2 SMNVEV come from the germline V gene (reference sequence).

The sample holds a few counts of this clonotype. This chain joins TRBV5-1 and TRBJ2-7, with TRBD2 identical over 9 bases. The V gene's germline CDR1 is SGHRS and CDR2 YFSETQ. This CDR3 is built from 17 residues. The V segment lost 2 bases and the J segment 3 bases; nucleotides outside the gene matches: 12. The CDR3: CASSLEVLAGRSYEQYF. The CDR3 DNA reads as TGCGCCAGCAGCTTAGAAGTCCTAGCGGGAAGAAGCTACGAGCAGTACTTC.

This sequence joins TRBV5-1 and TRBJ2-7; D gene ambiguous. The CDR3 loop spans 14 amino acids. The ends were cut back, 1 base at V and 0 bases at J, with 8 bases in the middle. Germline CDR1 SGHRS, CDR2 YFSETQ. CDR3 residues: CASSLLRFSYEQYF. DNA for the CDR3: TGCGCCAGCAGCTTGCTGCGGTTCTCCTACGAGCAGTACTTC.

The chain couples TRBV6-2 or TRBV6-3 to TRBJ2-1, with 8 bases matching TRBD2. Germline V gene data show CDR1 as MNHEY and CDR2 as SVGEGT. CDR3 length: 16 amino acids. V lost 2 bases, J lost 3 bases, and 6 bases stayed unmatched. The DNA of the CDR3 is TGTGCCAGCAGTTACAGTAGACTAGCGATCTACAATGAGCAGTTCTTC. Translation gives CASSYSRLAIYNEQFF.

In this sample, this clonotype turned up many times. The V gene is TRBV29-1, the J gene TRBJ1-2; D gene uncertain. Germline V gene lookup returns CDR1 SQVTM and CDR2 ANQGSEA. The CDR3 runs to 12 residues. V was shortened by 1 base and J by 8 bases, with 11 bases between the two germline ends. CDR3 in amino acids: CSVEAVLGGYTF. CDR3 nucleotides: TGCAGCGTTGAAGCAGTCCTGGGGGGCTACACCTTC.

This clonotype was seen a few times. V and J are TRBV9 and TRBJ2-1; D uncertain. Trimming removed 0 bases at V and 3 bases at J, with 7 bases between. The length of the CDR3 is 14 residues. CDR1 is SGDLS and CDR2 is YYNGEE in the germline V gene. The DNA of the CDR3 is TGTGCCAGCAGCGTAGGAGTTCTCTACAATGAGCAGTTCTTC. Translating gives CASSVGVLYNEQFF.

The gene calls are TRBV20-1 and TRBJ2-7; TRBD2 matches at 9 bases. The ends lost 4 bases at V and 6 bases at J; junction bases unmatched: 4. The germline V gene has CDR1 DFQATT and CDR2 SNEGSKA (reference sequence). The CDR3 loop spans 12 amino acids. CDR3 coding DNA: TGCAGTGCTATAGCGGGAGTTTTCGAGCAGTACTTC. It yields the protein CSAIAGVFEQYF.